The 13 T cell receptor beta chains presented below share a single source sample, sequenced in a study of early T cells in non-severe SARS-CoV-2 infection. TCRdb redid the calling of the 5' RACE reads with MiXCR, one entry per CDR3 protein. The sample gives tens of thousands of distinct CDR3 sequences, 10% to 15% of which show up once; approximately 4.8% is in the top ten. Sequencing was done on a sample of whole blood. The receptors were gathered from an adult who was a healthcare worker with PCR-confirmed SARS-CoV-2 infection or an uninfected control (not recorded which).

As for this clonotype: In this CDR3 the conserved last residue, phenylalanine or tryptophan, is missing, so a read error is likely. The chain links TRBV4-2 to TRBJ1-2; possible D gene TRBD1, 6 bases. CDR1 and CDR2 from the germline V gene are LGHNA and YNFKEQ. V shed 6 bases and J shed 0 bases, with 17 bases lying between them. The CDR3 has 16 residues. DNA for the CDR3: TGTGCCAGCAGTGCGGGACAACCTCCTACTAACTATGGCTACACCTTA. As protein: CASSAGQPPTNYGYTL.

This clonotype turned up a few times. V usage is TRBV2 and J usage is TRBJ1-6, with D perhaps TRBD1 (5 bases). Trimming took 6 bases from V and 10 from J, leaving 7 bases between them. In germline, CDR1 is SNHLY, CDR2 FYNNEI. The CDR3 sequence is 11 residues long. This CDR3 is CASRGESPLHF. In nucleotides, the CDR3 is TGTGCCAGCAGGGGGGAGTCACCCCTCCACTTT.

This clonotype has a handful of counts. The chain recombines TRBV20-1 with TRBJ2-1; 13 bases line up with TRBD2. The CDR3 sequence is 14 residues long. V gave up 3 bases and J gave up 10 bases; unmatched junction bases: 6. The germline V gene has CDR1 DFQATT and CDR2 SNEGSKA (reference sequence). The CDR3 loop is CSARRTSGGGEQFF. In DNA form, the CDR3 reads TGCAGTGCTAGGAGGACTAGCGGGGGAGGAGAGCAGTTCTTC.

This clonotype was detected ten times or more. This chain joins TRBV18 and TRBJ2-5; D may be TRBD2 (6 bases). Looked up from germline, CDR1 is KGHSH and CDR2 is LQKENI. Trimming cost V 3 bases and J 5 bases, with 10 bases left between them. CDR3 size: 13 residues. The CDR3 spells CASSPGGVETQYF. CDR3 DNA: TGTGCCAGCTCACCTGGAGGGGTTGAGACCCAGTACTTC.

This clonotype showed up many times. The V call is TRBV29-1, the J call TRBJ2-7, with 9 positions matching TRBD1. Germline CDR1 reads SQVTM; CDR2 reads ANQGSEA. The CDR3 sequence is 14 residues long. With V trimmed by 6 bases and J by 1 base, 7 bases remained unmatched. Here the CDR3 DNA reads TGCAGCGTCGTCGCCGGGACAGGGTCCTACGAGCAGTACTTC. This encodes CSVVAGTGSYEQYF.

The chain joins TRBV3-1 to TRBJ1-1; possibly TRBD1 for D (6 bases). Trimming stripped 6 bases from V and 1 base from J, with 15 bases between. CDR3 length: 15 amino acids. The V gene's germline CDR1 is LGHDT and CDR2 YNNKEL (reference sequence). CDR3 sequence reads: CASSPRRGENTEAFF. The CDR3 DNA reads TGTGCCAGCAGTCCGAGGAGGGGGGAGAACACTGAAGCTTTCTTT.

This clonotype showed up many times. V usage is TRBV29-1 and J usage is TRBJ1-5, with TRBD1 as a possible D gene (6 bases). The CDR3 consists of 13 residues. Between the trimmed V and J ends, which lost 4 bases and 2 bases, there was a span of 9 bases. Germline V gene lookup returns CDR1 SQVTM and CDR2 ANQGSEA. DNA of the CDR3: TGCAGCGTTGCCGGGGGCCGCAATCAGCCCCAGCATTTT. Translated: CSVAGGRNQPQHF.

The rearrangement links TRBV9 to TRBJ2-2, with D perhaps being TRBD1 or TRBD2 (5 bases each). Germline CDR1 and CDR2: SGDLS and YYNGEE. The CDR3 is made up of 14 amino acids. Trimming removed 2 bases from V and 4 bases from J, with 9 bases in between. CDR3 bases: TGTGCCAGCAGCGTGGGACCGAGCACCGGGGAGCTGTTTTTT. It specifies CASSVGPSTGELFF.

This clonotype was seen ten or more times. V usage is TRBV5-1 and J usage is TRBJ2-1; D is uncertain. The length of the CDR3 is 14 residues. Germline-derived CDR1 and CDR2 are SGHRS and YFSETQ. V lost 6 bases to trimming and J lost 7 bases, with 17 bases between them. The CDR3 loop is CASTEPLPGNEQFF. The CDR3 DNA follows: TGCGCCAGCACCGAGCCGCTCCCGGGTAATGAGCAGTTCTTC.

This clonotype was counted at least ten times. The chain combines TRBV5-1 with TRBJ2-6; maybe TRBD1 (5 bases). The CDR3 totals 14 residues. V was trimmed by 7 bases and J by 4 bases, leaving 12 bases between them. Germline loops: CDR1 SGHRS, CDR2 YFSETQ. The CDR3 spells CASSRAVGANVLTF. Written as DNA, the CDR3 is TGCGCCAGCTCCAGGGCTGTAGGGGCCAACGTCCTGACTTTC.

This clonotype was counted ten times or more. DNA for the CDR3: TGTGCCAGGCCAGCTCAGGGACATCTCCACACTGAAGCTTTCTTT. It is translated as CARPAQGHLHTEAFF. This chain uses TRBV6-1 with TRBJ1-1; TRBD1 might be the D (6 bases). The ends were cut back, 9 bases at V and 3 bases at J, with 20 bases in the middle. The CDR3 has 15 residues. The germline V gene encodes CDR1 MNHNS and CDR2 SASEGT.

This clonotype has ten or more counts. The chain recombines TRBV6-6 with TRBJ2-3, with D possibly called TRBD1 or TRBD2 (5 bases each). CDR1 and CDR2 from the germline V gene are MNHNY and SVGAGI (reference sequence). V lost 6 bases and J 5 bases, leaving 12 bases between the germline ends. The length of the CDR3 is 13 residues. CDR3 region: CASSQTGGDTQYF. The DNA for the CDR3 is TGTGCCAGCAGCCAGACTGGGGGAGATACGCAGTATTTT.

This clonotype has at least ten counts. This chain links TRBV7-2 with TRBJ1-2; unclear D gene. The V end lost 6 bases, the J end lost 8 bases, and 10 bases lay between the germline ends. Per germline, CDR1 SGHTA and CDR2 FQGNSA. The CDR3 is made up of 11 amino acids. The CDR3 reads CASRTVYGYTF. The CDR3 DNA reads TGTGCCAGCAGAACGGTCTACGGCTACACCTTC.